Described below is a single TCR beta chain sequence and its context. The data derive from a study of human thymus T cells. The repertoire was sequenced with immunoSEQ multiplex PCR; TCRdb's copy has only in-frame clones and lacks some. The sample has around 45,000 clones, 95% seen once. Input material: blood. The source of this sequence is a girl less than two years old with a congenital heart defect but otherwise immunologically healthy.

The CDR3 spells CASRQVASEKLFF. CDR3 nucleotide sequence: TGTGCCAGCAGACAGGTAGCGTCGGAAAAACTGTTTTTT. V and J are TRBV27 and TRBJ1-4; possibly TRBD1 for D (5 bases). Germline V gene lookup returns CDR1 MNHEY and CDR2 SMNVEV (reference sequence). V was trimmed by 6 bases and J by 8 bases, leaving 13 bases between them. This CDR3 contains 13 residues. The full variable domain, completed using reference TRBV27 and TRBJ1-4, is EAQVTQNPRYLITVTGKKLTVTCSQNMNHEYMSWYRQDPGLGLRQIYYSMNVEVTDKGDVPEGYKVSRKEKRNFPLILESPSPNQTSLYFCASRQVASEKLFFGSGTQLSVL.